Below are 20 T cell receptor beta chains sequenced from a single sample in a study of blood T cell repertoires in COVID-19. Profiled with immunoSEQ multiplex PCR; TCRdb holds only in-frame clones, not every one. The sample holds fewer than 200,000 clones, about 88% seen once. Sequenced: peripheral blood. The receptors here all came from a man aged 35-49 years with acute or convalescent COVID-19.

This rearrangement joins TRBV2 to TRBJ2-5; 14 bases agree with TRBD2. Trimming took 11 bases from V and 2 from J; bases not matched to a gene: 13. The CDR3 runs to 17 residues. Germline values: CDR1 SNHLY, CDR2 FYNNEI. As DNA, the CDR3 is TGTGCCCACTTGAGGGGGACTAGCGGGGGACCTCAAGAGACCCAGTACTTC. Protein sequence: CAHLRGTSGGPQETQYF.

The chain employs TRBV15 and TRBJ2-5; the D is unclear. V was pared by 1 base and J by 4 bases, with 4 bases between. This CDR3 has 12 amino acids. Per germline, CDR1 LNHNV and CDR2 YYDKDF (reference sequence). The CDR3 DNA reads TGTGCCACCAGCAGAGGCGTAGAGACCCAGTACTTC. It is translated as CATSRGVETQYF.

CDR3 DNA: TGTGCCAGCAGCTTAGTGGGGGCTAACGGGGAGCAGTACTTC. Protein product: CASSLVGANGEQYF. The chain employs TRBV7-2 and TRBJ2-7; weak D call: TRBD1 (6 bases). Trimming cost V 1 base and J 7 bases, with 14 bases left between them. The CDR3 has 14 residues. The germline V gene encodes CDR1 SGHTA and CDR2 FQGNSA.

The chain carries TRBV15 and TRBJ2-3; 8 bases fit TRBD2. J was trimmed by 6 bases and V by 0 bases; bases with no gene match: 8. The CDR3 sequence is 16 residues long. CDR1 is LNHNV, CDR2 YYDKDF, per germline (reference sequence). The CDR3 nucleotides read TGTGCCACCAGCAGAGATAAGGCGGGGGGCTTGGATACGCAGTATTTT. Protein sequence: CATSRDKAGGLDTQYF.

V is TRBV10-3 and J is TRBJ2-1; the match to TRBD1 covers 10 bases. This CDR3 spans 12 amino acids. Germline V gives CDR1 ENHRY, CDR2 SYGVKD. The trim removed 6 bases at V and 8 bases at J, leaving 1 base unmatched. CDR3 protein: CAISGQGDEQFF. The CDR3 bases are TGTGCCATCAGCGGACAGGGGGATGAGCAGTTCTTC.

The chain recombines TRBV3-1 (or the pseudogene TRBV3-2) with TRBJ1-1, with D perhaps TRBD1 (6 bases). V lost 4 bases to trimming and J lost 0 bases, with 15 bases between them. Germline-derived CDR1 and CDR2 are LGHDT and YNNKEL (reference sequence). This CDR3 has 16 residues. CDR3 nucleotides: TGTGCCAGCAGCCCCCTTTGTGGGGGCCTGAACACTGAAGCTTTCTTT. Its protein is CASSPLCGGLNTEAFF.

J is TRBJ2-1 and V is TRBV28; maybe TRBD1 (6 bases). The CDR3 loop spans 12 amino acids. Trimming shortened V by 8 bases and J by 9 bases, and 14 bases separated the two germline ends. Germline V lookup: CDR1 MDHEN, CDR2 SYDVKM. The CDR3 bases are TGTGCCAGCTTCCCATTAGGGGGTGAGCAGTTCTTC. Encoded protein: CASFPLGGEQFF. Combining the CDR3 with reference TRBV28 and TRBJ2-1 gives the whole variable domain DVKVTQSSRYLVKRTGEKVFLECVQDMDHENMFWYRQDPGLGLRLIYFSYDVKMKEKGDIPEGYSVSREKKERFSLILESASTNQTSMYLCASFPLGGEQFFGPGTRLTVL.

This sequence joins TRBV9 and TRBJ1-2, with D unresolved. CDR1 and CDR2 from the germline V gene are SGDLS and YYNGEE. Trimming stripped 3 bases from V and 1 base from J, with 7 bases between. This CDR3 has 13 residues. The CDR3 nucleotides are TGTGCCAGCAGCGAAAACAATAACTATGGCTACACCTTC. It yields the protein CASSENNNYGYTF.

The J gene is TRBJ1-1, the V gene TRBV9; D not certain. V shed 3 bases and J shed 0 bases, with 6 bases lying between them. Looked up from germline, CDR1 is SGDLS and CDR2 is YYNGEE. The CDR3 runs to 13 residues. The CDR3 DNA reads as TGTGCCAGCAGCGCGGGGATGAACACTGAAGCTTTCTTT. Its protein is CASSAGMNTEAFF.

The rearrangement uses TRBV5-1 and TRBJ2-7; 8 bases are shared with TRBD1. With 0 bases clipped from V and 5 bases from J, the junction kept 7 bases outside the gene matches. The length of the CDR3 is 15 residues. The germline CDR1 and CDR2 sequences are SGHRS and YFSETQ. CDR3 protein: CASSLADRALNEQYF. As DNA, the CDR3 is TGCGCCAGCAGCTTGGCGGACAGGGCGCTGAACGAGCAGTACTTC. The full variable domain, completed using reference TRBV5-1 and TRBJ2-7, is KAGVTQTPRYLIKTRGQQVTLSCSPISGHRSVSWYQQTPGQGLQFLFEYFSETQRNKGNFPGRFSGRQFSNSRSEMNVSTLELGDSALYLCASSLADRALNEQYFGPGTRLTVT.

The V call is TRBV7-8, the J call TRBJ1-2; D is ambiguous. Trimming removed 5 bases from V and 8 bases from J, with 15 bases in between. The CDR3 length is 13 residues. CDR1 and CDR2 from the germline V gene are SGHVS and FQNEAQ. This CDR3 reads CASSPPLDDGYTF. The CDR3 bases are TGTGCCAGCAGCCCACCCCTAGATGACGGCTACACCTTC.

This chain joins TRBV9 and TRBJ2-3; 11 bases are shared with TRBD2. The V segment lost 0 bases and the J segment 5 bases; nucleotides outside the gene matches: 8. The CDR3 is made up of 17 amino acids. Germline V gene sequence: CDR1 SGDLS, CDR2 YYNGEE. In nucleotides, the CDR3 is TGTGCCAGCAGCGTAGAAGTAGCGGGGGGGCAAAGAGATACGCAGTATTTT. It translates to CASSVEVAGGQRDTQYF.

This clone appeared once. The chain couples TRBV24-1 to TRBJ2-7; 9 bases align to TRBD1. The CDR3 contains 16 residues. Losses at the gene ends were 4 bases for V and 3 bases for J; bases not matched to a gene: 9. Germline CDR1 and CDR2: KGHDR and SFDVKD. The CDR3 DNA reads TGTGCCACCAGTGACTCCGGGACAGGGTATTACTACGAGCAGTACTTC. Amino acids: CATSDSGTGYYYEQYF.

The chain carries TRBV15 and TRBJ1-1; D not resolved. Germline V gene data show CDR1 as LNHNV and CDR2 as YYDKDF (reference sequence). The CDR3 totals 15 residues. Between the trimmed V and J ends, which lost 0 bases and 0 bases, there was a span of 8 bases. CDR3 in amino acids: CATSRDPGMNTEAFF. DNA of the CDR3: TGTGCCACCAGCAGAGATCCAGGTATGAACACTGAAGCTTTCTTT.

This clone was picked up a small number of times. The J gene is TRBJ2-2, the V gene TRBV30; TRBD1 might be the D (5 bases). The length of the CDR3 is 15 residues. The V gene lost 0 bases and the J gene lost 7 bases, with 15 bases spanning the gap. Per germline, CDR1 GTSNPN and CDR2 SVGIG (reference sequence). In nucleotides, the CDR3 is TGTGCCTGGAGTGTACAAGTCAGGGTCGGCGGGGAGCTGTTTTTT. It codes for CAWSVQVRVGGELFF. The full variable domain, rest sourced from reference TRBV30 and TRBJ2-2, is SQTIHQWPATLVQPVGSPLSLECTVEGTSNPNLYWYRQAAGRGLQLLFYSVGIGQISSEVPQNLSASRPQDRQFILSSKKLLLSDSGFYLCAWSVQVRVGGELFFGEGSRLTVL.

This clone came up once. This rearrangement joins TRBV7-9 to TRBJ1-4; a weak D match, TRBD1 (6 bases). CDR1 is SEHNR and CDR2 is FQNEAQ in the germline V gene (reference sequence). The CDR3 covers 13 residues. V gave up 4 bases and J gave up 5 bases, with 8 bases separating them. CDR3 sequence (DNA): TGTGCCAGCAGCTCAGGGGTGAATGAAAAACTGTTTTTT. This codes for CASSSGVNEKLFF.

V and J are TRBV5-1 and TRBJ2-6; 9 nucleotides match TRBD1. CDR1 and CDR2 from the germline V gene are SGHRS and YFSETQ. The CDR3 extends over 18 amino acids. With V trimmed by 4 bases and J by 0 bases, 8 bases remained unmatched. CDR3 in DNA: TGCGCCAGCAGCCCCCGGGGGACAGGGCCCTCTGGGGCCAACGTCCTGACTTTC. Amino acids: CASSPRGTGPSGANVLTF.

This chain connects TRBV19 to TRBJ2-6; perhaps TRBD2 as D (5 bases). With 11 bases removed from V and 1 base from J, the gap between germline ends came to 9 bases. CDR1 is LNHDA and CDR2 is SQIVND in the germline V gene (reference sequence). This CDR3 is built from 13 residues. For the CDR3, the DNA is TGTGCCGTAGCGAGTTCTGGGGCCAACGTCCTGACTTTC. This translates into CAVASSGANVLTF. Full variable domain (rest looked up from reference TRBV19 and TRBJ2-6): DGGITQSPKYLFRKEGQNVTLSCEQNLNHDAMYWYRQDPGQGLRLIYYSQIVNDFQKGDIAEGYSVSREKKESFPLTVTSAQKNPTAFYLCAVASSGANVLTFGAGSRLTVL.

This clone is a singleton in its sample. V gene TRBV11-2 combines with J gene TRBJ1-2, with D perhaps TRBD1 (6 bases). CDR3 length equals 17 residues. CDR1 and CDR2 from the germline V gene are SGHAT and FQNNGV. Trimming pared 1 base from V and 2 bases from J, leaving 17 bases between. This CDR3 is CASSLGLVWTDNYGYTF. The CDR3 DNA is TGTGCCAGCAGCTTAGGGCTCGTCTGGACAGACAACTATGGCTACACCTTC.

This chain joins TRBV3-1 (or the pseudogene TRBV3-2) and TRBJ1-3; tentative D call: TRBD1 (5 bases). The CDR3 loop spans 16 amino acids. Trimming removed 0 bases from V and 2 bases from J, with 11 bases in between. In germline, CDR1 is LGHDT, CDR2 YNNKEL (reference sequence). The CDR3 DNA follows: TGTGCCAGCAGCCAAGAAAGCGGGGCTACTGGAAACACCATATATTTT. Translating it yields CASSQESGATGNTIYF.